In its sample, the clone carrying this T cell receptor beta chain was seen a few times. The junction and the germline gene differ at one end; a read error may be behind it. The data are from a study of blood T cell repertoires in COVID-19. Whole-study context: Acute-phase and convalescent COVID-19 samples originated in the United States, Italy and Spain.

In the original analysis: Quantification of nucleated cells was approximated via reference gene primer amplification. TCRdb's copy holds only in-frame clones and misses some; the assay was immunoSEQ multiplex PCR. That table is the source of V, J and clone size, and D and trimming were worked out from the DNA. The table includes about 190,000 clones, 70% to 85% detected once. The CDR3 has 14 residues. Germline-derived CDR1 and CDR2 are LNHDA and SQIVND (reference sequence). Individuals drawn from around 25 US areas were roughly 18 to 95 years old. Participant reports of clinical history set cohort assignment.

Material: PBMCs or T cells enriched from blood (not recorded which). The rearrangement links TRBV19 to TRBJ2-1, with 7 nucleotides matching TRBD2. This TCR came from a woman between 25 and 40 years old who had recovered from COVID-19. The CDR3 DNA is TGTGCCAGTAGTAAACACCGGGACCCCCCCCGGGAGGTCTTC. Translated, it gives CASSKHRDPPREVF.